These 22 T cell receptor beta chains share one sample of origin, sequenced in a study of regulatory T cells in long-lasting Graves disease (dated by TCRdb to the early 2020s). The time point label, as the study defines it: persistent/refractory GD, antithyroid drugs over 5 years with positive TRAb. For both TCR sequencing and RNA sequencing, RNA was extracted from PBMCs in TRIzol. The library was obtained by multiplex PCR. This sample was sequenced with an Illumina HiSeq 4000. iRepertoire HTBI primers and Arm-PCR amplification of CDR3 regions were used to construct TCR beta libraries. The public reads were run again by TCRdb, first through fastp at Q25 and then through MiXCR, and only productive beta chains were kept. Entries that share a CDR3 protein sequence are merged under the most common genes and DNA. The sample data list 300,000 to 500,000 distinct CDR3 sequences, and around 21% of these were observed just once. 20% of the sample is in the top ten clones.

Material: peripheral blood mononuclear cells (PBMCs), obtained when the disease was refractory, from a patient treated with antithyroid drugs. Receptors were obtained from a female donor with Graves disease.

The CDR3 sequence: CASSPGIRGVTLPSNTGELFF. The CDR3 nucleotides are TGTGCCAGCAGCCCGGGGATACGGGGAGTTACCCTCCCATCGAACACCGGGGAGCTGTTTTTT. The chain is built from TRBV7-2 and TRBJ2-2; TRBD2 might be the D (5 bases). The V end lost 5 bases, the J end lost 0 bases, and 28 bases lay between the germline ends. Germline V lookup: CDR1 SGHTA, CDR2 FQGNSA. The CDR3 runs 21 residues.

The V call is TRBV18, the J call TRBJ2-7, with D perhaps matching TRBD2 (6 bases). CDR3 length: 15 amino acids. The V gene lost 3 bases and the J gene lost 4 bases, with 16 bases spanning the gap. Germline CDR1 is KGHSH and CDR2 is LQKENI. The CDR3 reads CASSPRGPEGYEQYF. CDR3 DNA sequence: TGTGCCAGCTCACCGCGGGGACCCGAAGGGTACGAGCAGTACTTC. Variable domain in full (rest from reference TRBV18 and TRBJ2-7): NAGVMQNPRHLVRRRGQEARLRCSPMKGHSHVYWYRQLPEEGLKFMVYLQKENIIDESGMPKERFSAEFPKEGPSILRIQQVVRGDSAAYFCASSPRGPEGYEQYFGPGTRLTVT.

This clonotype has only a few counts. The chain employs TRBV20-1 and TRBJ2-7; 7 bases align to TRBD2. Germline V gene sequence: CDR1 DFQATT, CDR2 SNEGSKA (reference sequence). The CDR3 length is 15 residues. J gave up 3 bases and V 5 bases, and 13 bases lay outside the gene matches. CDR3 coding DNA: TGCAGTGCTGCCTCCGGACTAGTAGGGGTCTACGAGCAGTACTTC. It is translated as CSAASGLVGVYEQYF.

This clonotype was counted ten times or more. The chain has TRBV2 and TRBJ2-2, with 8 bases fitting TRBD2. Trimming cost V 5 bases and J 0 bases; bases outside gene matches: 2. CDR1 and CDR2 from the germline V gene are SNHLY and FYNNEI. The CDR3 runs to 15 residues. The DNA for the CDR3 is TGTGCCAGCAGTAGCGGGAGAGCGAACACCGGGGAGCTGTTTTTT. Amino acid sequence: CASSSGRANTGELFF.

This rearrangement joins TRBV28 to TRBJ2-1, with D possibly TRBD2 on 6 matching bases. This CDR3 is 16 amino acids long. V was pared by 3 bases and J by 1 base, with 13 bases between. Germline-derived CDR1 and CDR2 are MDHEN and SYDVKM. The CDR3, as DNA: TGTGCCAGCAGTTTCGGACTAAGCCATTCCTACAATGAGCAGTTCTTC. Protein: CASSFGLSHSYNEQFF.

This clonotype was observed many times. The rearrangement uses TRBV11-2 and TRBJ1-1; D not certain. Germline loops: CDR1 SGHAT, CDR2 FQNNGV. V dropped 2 bases and J dropped 6 bases, with 7 bases sitting between them. This CDR3 spans 12 amino acids. Here the CDR3 reads CASSLRFSEAFF. For the CDR3, the DNA is TGTGCCAGCAGCTTAAGGTTTTCTGAAGCTTTCTTT.

This chain connects TRBV5-1 to TRBJ1-2; 11 nucleotides line up with TRBD1. Looked up from germline, CDR1 is SGHRS and CDR2 is YFSETQ. The CDR3 spans 15 residues. Trimming took 4 bases from V and 3 from J; bases not matched to a gene: 5. The CDR3 nucleotides are TGCGCCAGCAGCCCTGGGACAGGGGGTTACTATGGCTACACCTTC. It is translated as CASSPGTGGYYGYTF.

The genes are TRBV27 and TRBJ1-5; 7 bases are a match to TRBD1. This CDR3 has 17 residues. From germline, CDR1 is MNHEY and CDR2 SMNVEV (reference sequence). V gave up 5 bases and J gave up 6 bases; unmatched junction bases: 16. Written as DNA, the CDR3 is TGTGCCAGCAGTCCCTCCCGGGTCAGGGGGGTAAGTCAGCCCCAGCATTTT. This encodes CASSPSRVRGVSQPQHF.

This clonotype was counted a few times. The V and J genes are TRBV3-1 and TRBJ2-2; maybe TRBD1 (5 bases). CDR1 is LGHDT, CDR2 YNNKEL, per germline (reference sequence). CDR3 size: 18 residues. V was clipped by 0 bases and J by 2 bases, with 16 bases between them. The CDR3 loop is CASSQDGAGVPNTGELFF. The CDR3 DNA sequence: TGTGCCAGCAGCCAAGATGGGGCCGGAGTCCCTAACACCGGGGAGCTGTTTTTT.

On this clonotype itself: A read error may produce the germline difference seen at one junction end. The chain recombines TRBV29-1 with TRBJ2-3; D may be TRBD2 (6 bases). Germline V gene lookup returns CDR1 SQVTM and CDR2 ANQGSEA. This CDR3 comprises 15 residues. In DNA form, the CDR3 reads TGCAGCGTTGAGGTGGGGGAGGTTTCCACAGATACGCGGTATTTT. The encoded protein is CSVEVGEVSTDTRYF.

At least ten counts were recorded for this clonotype. This chain uses TRBV29-1 with TRBJ2-5; maybe TRBD2 (5 bases). Germline CDR1 reads SQVTM; CDR2 reads ANQGSEA. Trimming cost V 0 bases and J 1 base, with 15 bases left between them. This CDR3 region has 16 residues. The CDR3: CSVEDPEDRGQETQYF. CDR3 in DNA: TGCAGCGTTGAAGACCCCGAAGATCGGGGCCAAGAGACCCAGTACTTC.

This clonotype was observed a few times. This chain connects TRBV5-1 to TRBJ2-7; D gene uncertain. This CDR3 is 14 amino acids long. Trimming left V 6 bases short and J 5 bases short, with 18 bases between. Germline V CDR1 and CDR2: SGHRS, YFSETQ. For the CDR3, the DNA is TGCGCCAGCAAAGCACCCGCTTCTGTGAACGAGCAGTACTTC. It translates to CASKAPASVNEQYF. The variable domain in full, with the rest retrieved from reference TRBV5-1 and TRBJ2-7, is KAGVTQTPRYLIKTRGQQVTLSCSPISGHRSVSWYQQTPGQGLQFLFEYFSETQRNKGNFPGRFSGRQFSNSRSEMNVSTLELGDSALYLCASKAPASVNEQYFGPGTRLTVT.

The J gene is TRBJ1-3, the V gene TRBV10-3; D is ambiguous. Deletions cut 0 bases from V and 3 bases from J, with 9 bases between. This CDR3 region has 15 residues. The germline V gene encodes CDR1 ENHRY and CDR2 SYGVKD. As DNA, the CDR3 is TGTGCCATCAGTGAGTCGAGGGAGCTTGGAAACACCATATATTTT. Protein sequence: CAISESRELGNTIYF.

This clonotype was counted only a few times. The chain recombines TRBV5-1 with TRBJ2-2, with D tentatively TRBD1 or TRBD2 (5 bases each). Per the germline V gene, CDR1 is SGHRS and CDR2 is YFSETQ. This CDR3 has 14 amino acids. Trimming left V 1 base short and J 4 bases short, with 8 bases between. For the CDR3, the DNA is TGCGCCAGCAGCTTGCCAGGGAGCACCGGGGAGCTGTTTTTT. Amino acids: CASSLPGSTGELFF.

This clonotype turned up a few times. Given a much more abundant clone one base away, this may be a read error. The chain couples TRBV11-1 to TRBJ2-7; D ambiguous. The CDR3 loop spans 11 amino acids. The germline CDR1 and CDR2 sequences are SGHAT and FQDESV (reference sequence). The CDR3 reads CVSSLEKEQYF. Here the CDR3 DNA reads TGTGTCAGCAGCCTCGAAAAGGAGCAGTACTTC.

This chain links TRBV12-3 or TRBV12-4 with TRBJ2-3; the match to TRBD2 covers 7 bases. Unmatched junction bases numbered 8, after V lost 5 bases and J lost 0 bases. The CDR3 is 16 residues long. CDR3 sequence: CASSPRGSKSTDTQYF. The CDR3, as DNA: TGTGCCAGCAGTCCCCGCGGGAGCAAAAGCACAGATACGCAGTATTTT.

The rearrangement uses TRBV6-2 or TRBV6-3 and TRBJ2-7; TRBD2 might be the D (6 bases). The CDR3 covers 14 residues. Per the germline V gene, CDR1 is MNHEY and CDR2 is SVGEGT. V was clipped by 8 bases and J by 0 bases, with 14 bases between them. In DNA form, the CDR3 reads TGTGCCAGCCTCGCGGGACCGAACTCCTACGAGCAGTACTTC. It translates to CASLAGPNSYEQYF.

This clonotype was seen a few times. The V and J genes are TRBV5-4 and TRBJ2-3, with 7 bases aligning to TRBD2. Trimming took 2 bases from V and 4 from J; bases not matched to a gene: 10. CDR3 length: 16 residues. Germline CDR1 SGHNT, CDR2 YYREEE (reference sequence). The CDR3 DNA reads as TGTGCCAGCAGCTTATCGGCGGGAGTCGCGGCAGATACGCAGTATTTT. Amino acid sequence: CASSLSAGVAADTQYF.

This clonotype was detected many times. This chain joins TRBV30 and TRBJ1-1, with TRBD1 identical over 8 bases. Germline loops: CDR1 GTSNPN, CDR2 SVGIG (reference sequence). Germline trimming cut 1 base from V and 0 bases from J; bases unmatched to any gene: 4. The CDR3 covers 15 residues. The CDR3 here is CAWSAPDRVNTEAFF. The CDR3 coding sequence is TGTGCCTGGAGTGCCCCGGACAGGGTGAACACTGAAGCTTTCTTT.

In its sample, this clonotype was seen many times. This chain uses TRBV29-1 with TRBJ2-7; 10 bases line up with TRBD1. Losses at the gene ends were 6 bases for V and 3 bases for J; bases not matched to a gene: 5. Germline V gene sequence: CDR1 SQVTM, CDR2 ANQGSEA. The CDR3 runs 13 residues. This CDR3 reads CSVGDRGGYEQYF. For the CDR3, the DNA is TGCAGCGTGGGGGACAGGGGTGGCTACGAGCAGTACTTC.

This clonotype was seen many times. The chain employs TRBV5-1 and TRBJ1-2, with TRBD1 as a possible D gene (6 bases). The V end was cut by 2 bases, the J end by 6 bases, with 11 bases between. Germline CDR1 SGHRS, CDR2 YFSETQ. This CDR3 has 13 amino acids. The CDR3 nucleotides read TGCGCCAGCAGCTTCAGGACAGAAGATGGCTACACCTTC. Residues: CASSFRTEDGYTF.

This clonotype was counted at least ten times. CDR3 amino acids: CASSPPRDREWQETQYF. The CDR3 coding sequence is TGTGCCAGCAGTCCACCTCGGGACAGGGAGTGGCAAGAGACCCAGTACTTC. The chain has TRBV28 and TRBJ2-5; 9 bases agree with TRBD1. In germline, CDR1 is MDHEN, CDR2 SYDVKM. The CDR3 is 17 amino acids. Germline trimming cut 5 bases from V and 2 bases from J; bases unmatched to any gene: 12. The full variable domain, with the rest looked up from reference TRBV28 and TRBJ2-5, is DVKVTQSSRYLVKRTGEKVFLECVQDMDHENMFWYRQDPGLGLRLIYFSYDVKMKEKGDIPEGYSVSREKKERFSLILESASTNQTSMYLCASSPPRDREWQETQYFGPGTRLLVL.